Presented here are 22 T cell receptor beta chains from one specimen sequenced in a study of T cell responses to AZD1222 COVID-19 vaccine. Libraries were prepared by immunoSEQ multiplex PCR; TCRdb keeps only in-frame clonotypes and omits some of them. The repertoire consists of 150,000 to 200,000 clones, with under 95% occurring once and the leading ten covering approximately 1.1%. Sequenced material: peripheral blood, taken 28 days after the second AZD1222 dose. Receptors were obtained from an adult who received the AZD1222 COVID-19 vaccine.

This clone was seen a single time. CDR3 loop: CASSLGSGSPLHF. The DNA of the CDR3 is TGTGCCAGCAGTTTAGGGTCGGGCTCACCCCTCCACTTT. The chain links TRBV12-3 or TRBV12-4 to TRBJ1-6, with no clear D. The V and J ends lost 1 base and 10 bases respectively, with 8 bases between them. This CDR3 contains 13 residues.

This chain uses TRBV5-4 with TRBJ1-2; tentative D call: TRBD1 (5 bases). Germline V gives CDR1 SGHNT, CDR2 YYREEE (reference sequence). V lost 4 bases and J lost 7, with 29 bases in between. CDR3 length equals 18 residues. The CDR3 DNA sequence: TGTGCCAGCAGCCCGGCGTGGGGGGAAGGGCGCGGCGCGGGTGGCTACACCTTC. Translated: CASSPAWGEGRGAGGYTF.

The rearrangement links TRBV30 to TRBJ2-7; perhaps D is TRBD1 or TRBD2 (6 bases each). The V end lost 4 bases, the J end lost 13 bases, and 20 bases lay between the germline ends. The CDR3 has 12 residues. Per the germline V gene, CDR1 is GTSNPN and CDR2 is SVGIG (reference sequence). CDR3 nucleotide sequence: TGTGCCTGGAATCCCATGGGGGGCAGGGCATACTTC. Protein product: CAWNPMGGRAYF.

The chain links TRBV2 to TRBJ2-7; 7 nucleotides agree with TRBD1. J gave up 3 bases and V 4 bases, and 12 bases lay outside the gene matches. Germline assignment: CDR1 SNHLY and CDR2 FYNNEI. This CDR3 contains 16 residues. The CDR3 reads CASSVWFDRASYEQYF. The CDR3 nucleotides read TGTGCCAGCAGTGTGTGGTTTGACAGGGCGAGCTACGAGCAGTACTTC.

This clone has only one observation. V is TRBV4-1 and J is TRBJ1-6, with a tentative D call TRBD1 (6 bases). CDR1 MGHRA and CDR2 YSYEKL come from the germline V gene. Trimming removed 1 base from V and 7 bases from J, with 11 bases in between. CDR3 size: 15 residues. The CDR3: CASSQVGGGNSPLHF. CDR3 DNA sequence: TGCGCCAGCAGCCAAGTGGGGGGCGGCAATTCACCCCTCCACTTT.

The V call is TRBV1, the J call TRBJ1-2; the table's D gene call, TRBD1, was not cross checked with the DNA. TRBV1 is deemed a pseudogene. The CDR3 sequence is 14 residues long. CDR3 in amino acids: CTYSGTGTNYGYTF. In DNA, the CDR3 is TGCACTTACAGCGGGACAGGGACAAACTATGGCTACACCTTC.

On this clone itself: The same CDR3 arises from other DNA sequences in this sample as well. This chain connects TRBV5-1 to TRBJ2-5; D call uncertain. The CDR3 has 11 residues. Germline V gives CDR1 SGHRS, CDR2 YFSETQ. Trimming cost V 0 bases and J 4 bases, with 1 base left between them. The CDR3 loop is CASSLAETQYF. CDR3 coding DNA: TGCGCCAGCAGCTTGGCAGAGACCCAGTACTTC.

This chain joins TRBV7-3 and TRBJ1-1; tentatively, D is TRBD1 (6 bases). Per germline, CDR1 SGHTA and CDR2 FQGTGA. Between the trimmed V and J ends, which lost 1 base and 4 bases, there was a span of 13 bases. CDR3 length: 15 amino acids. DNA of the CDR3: TGTGCCAGCAGCTTAAGGCATAGGGGGGGCACTGAAGCTTTCTTT. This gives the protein CASSLRHRGGTEAFF.

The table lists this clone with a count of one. The CDR3 spells CSVTDGNYEQYF. DNA of the CDR3: TGCAGCGTTACTGACGGAAACTACGAGCAGTACTTC. This chain links TRBV29-1 with TRBJ2-7; D unresolved. The CDR3 consists of 12 residues. Trimming stripped 5 bases from V and 3 bases from J, with 11 bases between. Germline assignment: CDR1 SQVTM and CDR2 ANQGSEA.

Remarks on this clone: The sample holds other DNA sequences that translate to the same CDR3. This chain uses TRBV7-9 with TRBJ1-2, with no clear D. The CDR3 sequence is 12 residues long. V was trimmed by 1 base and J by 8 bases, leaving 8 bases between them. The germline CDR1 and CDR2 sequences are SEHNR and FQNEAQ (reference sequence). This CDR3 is CASSLGFYGYTF. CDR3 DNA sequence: TGTGCCAGCAGCTTAGGCTTTTACGGCTACACCTTC. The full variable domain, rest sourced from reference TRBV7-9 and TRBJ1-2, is DTGVSQNPRHKITKRGQNVTFRCDPISEHNRLYWYRQTLGQGPEFLTYFQNEAQLEKSRLLSDRFSAERPKGSFSTLEIQRTEQGDSAMYLCASSLGFYGYTFGSGTRLTVV.

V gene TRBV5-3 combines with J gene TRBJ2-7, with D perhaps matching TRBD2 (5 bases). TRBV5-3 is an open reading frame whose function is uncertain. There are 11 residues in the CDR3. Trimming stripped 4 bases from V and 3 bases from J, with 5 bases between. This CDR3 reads CARSRDYEQYF. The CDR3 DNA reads TGTGCCAGAAGCCGGGACTACGAGCAGTACTTC.

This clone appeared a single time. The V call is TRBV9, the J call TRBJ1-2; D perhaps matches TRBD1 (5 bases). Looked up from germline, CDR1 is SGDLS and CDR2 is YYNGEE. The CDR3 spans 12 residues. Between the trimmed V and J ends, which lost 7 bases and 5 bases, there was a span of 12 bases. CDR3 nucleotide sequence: TGTGCCAGCTTCGACAGTTATTATGGCTACACCTTC. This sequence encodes CASFDSYYGYTF.

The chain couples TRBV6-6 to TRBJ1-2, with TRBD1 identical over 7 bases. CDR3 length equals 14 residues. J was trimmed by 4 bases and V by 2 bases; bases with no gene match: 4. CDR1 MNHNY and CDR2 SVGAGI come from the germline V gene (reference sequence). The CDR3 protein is CASSYEGAGYGYTF. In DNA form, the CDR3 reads TGTGCCAGCAGTTACGAGGGGGCGGGCTATGGCTACACCTTC.

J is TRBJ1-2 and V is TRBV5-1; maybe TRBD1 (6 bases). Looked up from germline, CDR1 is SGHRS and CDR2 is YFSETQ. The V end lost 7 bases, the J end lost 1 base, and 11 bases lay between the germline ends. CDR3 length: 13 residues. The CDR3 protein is CASGEQGNYGYTF. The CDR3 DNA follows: TGCGCCAGCGGTGAACAGGGTAACTATGGCTACACCTTC. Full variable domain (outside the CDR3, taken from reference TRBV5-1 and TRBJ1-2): KAGVTQTPRYLIKTRGQQVTLSCSPISGHRSVSWYQQTPGQGLQFLFEYFSETQRNKGNFPGRFSGRQFSNSRSEMNVSTLELGDSALYLCASGEQGNYGYTFGSGTRLTVV.

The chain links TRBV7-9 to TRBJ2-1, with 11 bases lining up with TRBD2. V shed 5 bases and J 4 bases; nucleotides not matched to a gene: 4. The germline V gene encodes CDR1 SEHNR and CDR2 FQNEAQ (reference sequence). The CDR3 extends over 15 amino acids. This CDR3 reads CASSALAGVYNEQFF. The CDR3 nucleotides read TGTGCCAGCAGCGCACTAGCGGGGGTTTACAATGAGCAGTTCTTC. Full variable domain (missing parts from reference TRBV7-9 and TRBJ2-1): DTGVSQNPRHKITKRGQNVTFRCDPISEHNRLYWYRQTLGQGPEFLTYFQNEAQLEKSRLLSDRFSAERPKGSFSTLEIQRTEQGDSAMYLCASSALAGVYNEQFFGPGTRLTVL.

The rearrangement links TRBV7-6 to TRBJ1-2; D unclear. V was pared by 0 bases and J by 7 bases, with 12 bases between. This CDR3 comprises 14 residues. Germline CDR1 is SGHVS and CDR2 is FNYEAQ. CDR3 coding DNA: TGTGCCAGCAGCTTAGCCGGGGTGTTAGGTGGCTACACCTTC. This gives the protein CASSLAGVLGGYTF.

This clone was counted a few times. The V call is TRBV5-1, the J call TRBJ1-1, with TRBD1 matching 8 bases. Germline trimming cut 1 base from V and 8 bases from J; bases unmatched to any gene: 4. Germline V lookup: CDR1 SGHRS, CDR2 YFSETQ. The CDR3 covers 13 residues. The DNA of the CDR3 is TGCGCCAGCAGCTTGCCACAGGGGGAAGAAGCTTTCTTT. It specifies CASSLPQGEEAFF. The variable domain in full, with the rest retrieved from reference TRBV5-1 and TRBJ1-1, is KAGVTQTPRYLIKTRGQQVTLSCSPISGHRSVSWYQQTPGQGLQFLFEYFSETQRNKGNFPGRFSGRQFSNSRSEMNVSTLELGDSALYLCASSLPQGEEAFFGQGTRLTVV.

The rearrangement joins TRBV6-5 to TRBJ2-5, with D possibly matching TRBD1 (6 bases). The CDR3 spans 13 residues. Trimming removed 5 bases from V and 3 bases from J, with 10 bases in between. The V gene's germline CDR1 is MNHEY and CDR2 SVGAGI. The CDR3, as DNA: TGTGCCAGCAGTCGACAGGCAAAAGAGACCCAGTACTTC. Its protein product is CASSRQAKETQYF.

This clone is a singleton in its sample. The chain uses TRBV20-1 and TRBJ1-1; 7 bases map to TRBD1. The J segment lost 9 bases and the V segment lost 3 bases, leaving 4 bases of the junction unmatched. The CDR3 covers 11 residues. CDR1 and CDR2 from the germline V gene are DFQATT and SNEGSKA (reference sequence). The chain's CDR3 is CSARRQGQAFF. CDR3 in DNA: TGCAGTGCTAGGCGACAGGGTCAAGCTTTCTTT.

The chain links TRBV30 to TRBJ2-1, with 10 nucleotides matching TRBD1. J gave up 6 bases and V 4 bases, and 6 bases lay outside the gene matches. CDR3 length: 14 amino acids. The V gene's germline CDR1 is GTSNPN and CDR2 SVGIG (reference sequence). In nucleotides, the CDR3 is TGTGCCTGGAATCGACAGGGGGCCTCCAATGAGCAGTTCTTC. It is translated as CAWNRQGASNEQFF.

The CDR3 DNA reads TGTGCCAGCAGCCTTGGGACAGACACTGAAGCTTTCTTT. This translates into CASSLGTDTEAFF. The V gene is TRBV3-1 (or the pseudogene TRBV3-2), the J gene TRBJ1-1, with 7 bases fitting TRBD1. Germline trimming cut 4 bases from V and 3 bases from J; bases unmatched to any gene: 2. Germline assignment: CDR1 LGHDT and CDR2 YNNKEL (reference sequence). The CDR3 is 13 amino acids.

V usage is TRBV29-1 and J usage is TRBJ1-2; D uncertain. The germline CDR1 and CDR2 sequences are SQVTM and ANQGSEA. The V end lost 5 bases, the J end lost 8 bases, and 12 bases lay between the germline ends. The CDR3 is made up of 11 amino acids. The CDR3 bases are TGCAGCGTTCGAACTGGGCAGGGCTACACCTTC. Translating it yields CSVRTGQGYTF.